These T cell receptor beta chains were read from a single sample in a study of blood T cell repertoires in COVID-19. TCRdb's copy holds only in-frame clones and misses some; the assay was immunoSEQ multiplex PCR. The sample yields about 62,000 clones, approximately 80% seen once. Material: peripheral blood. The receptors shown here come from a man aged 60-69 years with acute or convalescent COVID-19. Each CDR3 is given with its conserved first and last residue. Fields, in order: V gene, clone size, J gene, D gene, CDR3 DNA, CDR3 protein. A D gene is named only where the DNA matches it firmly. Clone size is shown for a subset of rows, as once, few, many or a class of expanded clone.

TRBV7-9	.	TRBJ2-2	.	TGTGCCAGCAGCTTAGCCGGCGGGGACTCCGGGGAGCTGTTTTTT	CASSLAGGDSGELFF
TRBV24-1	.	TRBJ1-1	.	TGTGCCACCAAGGAGGTTCTCACTGAAGCTTTCTTT	CATKEVLTEAFF
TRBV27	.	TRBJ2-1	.	TGTGCCAGCAGTCCTAGCATCCCCTCCGAGCAGTTCTTC	CASSPSIPSEQFF
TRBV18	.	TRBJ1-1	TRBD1	TGTGCCAGCTCCCGACAGGGGGAGAACACTGAAGCTTTCTTT	CASSRQGENTEAFF
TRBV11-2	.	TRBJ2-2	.	TGTGCCAGCAGCTCCCTGGGTCGGGGCACCGGGGAGCTGTTTTTT	CASSSLGRGTGELFF
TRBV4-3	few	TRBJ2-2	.	TGCGCCAGCAGCCAAGTAGTAACCAGGGCGACCGGGGAGCTGTTTTTT	CASSQVVTRATGELFF
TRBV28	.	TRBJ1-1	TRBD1	TGTGCCAGCAGTCGAACGACAGGGTCGAGGACCGAAGCTTTCTTT	CASSRTTGSRTEAFF
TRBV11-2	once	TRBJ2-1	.	TGTGCCAGCAGCTTAGGGCAGGGGCGATACAATGAGCAGTTCTTC	CASSLGQGRYNEQFF
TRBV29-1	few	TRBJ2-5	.	TGCAGCGTTGACGGCCTAGTCCGGGAGACCCAGTACTTC	CSVDGLVRETQYF
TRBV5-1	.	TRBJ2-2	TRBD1	TGCGCCAGCAGTTGGACCGGGACAGGTTCCACCGGGGAGCTGTTTTTT	CASSWTGTGSTGELFF
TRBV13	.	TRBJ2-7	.	TGCGCCAGCAGCCCGGCGGGCCGTTCCTACGAGCAGTACTTC	CASSPAGRSYEQYF
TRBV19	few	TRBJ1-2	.	TGTGCCAGTACCCCCTCGGGGGGTTTTAACTATGGCTACACCTTC	CASTPSGGFNYGYTF
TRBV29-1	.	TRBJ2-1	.	TGCAGCTGGGGGGGCTATGAGCAGTTCTTC	CSWGGYEQFF
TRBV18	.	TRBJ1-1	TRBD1	TGTGCCAGCCGACAGGGGATGGACACTGAAGCTTTCTTT	CASRQGMDTEAFF
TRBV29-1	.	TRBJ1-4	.	TGCAGCGTTCGACCCACAGGGTCAACTAATGAAAAACTGTTTTTT	CSVRPTGSTNEKLFF
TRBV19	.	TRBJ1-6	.	TGTGCCAGTAGTCCCCGACGGGATAATTCACCCCTCCACTTT	CASSPRRDNSPLHF
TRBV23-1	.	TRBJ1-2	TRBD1	TGCGCCAGCAGTCAATCCGGGAGGGGGCGCGGAGGCTACACCTTC	CASSQSGRGRGGYTF
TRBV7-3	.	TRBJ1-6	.	TGTGCCAGCAGCCGGGACTGGAATTCACCCCTCCACTTT	CASSRDWNSPLHF
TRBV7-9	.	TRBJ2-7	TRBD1	TGTGCCAGCAGCAAAGGGGACAGGGGCGAGCAGTACTTC	CASSKGDRGEQYF
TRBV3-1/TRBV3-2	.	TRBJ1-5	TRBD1	TGTGCCAGCAGCCCGATACAGGGGATGGCCCAGCATTTT	CASSPIQGMAQHF
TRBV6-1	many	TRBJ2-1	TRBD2	TGTGCCAGCAGTGGGCTCGGACTAGCGGGATTACAAGCCGAGGTCGATGAGCAGTTCTTC	CASSGLGLAGLQAEVDEQFF
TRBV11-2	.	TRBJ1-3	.	TGTGCCAGCACCTCCCGAGTCGGCTCTGGAAACACCATATATTTT	CASTSRVGSGNTIYF
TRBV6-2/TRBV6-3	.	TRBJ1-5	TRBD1	TGTGCCAGCAGTAGTCCGGGACAGGGGTTCCCCAATCAGCCCCAGCATTTT	CASSSPGQGFPNQPQHF
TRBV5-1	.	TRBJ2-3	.	TGCGCCAGCAGCCGTAGCGACGGGAGTGTAGATACGCAGTATTTT	CASSRSDGSVDTQYF
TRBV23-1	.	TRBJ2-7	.	TGCGCCAGCAGTCAATCCTACAGGGCCCACGAGCAGTACTTC	CASSQSYRAHEQYF
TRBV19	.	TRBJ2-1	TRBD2	TGTGCCAGTCGTAGGCTAGCGGCATACAATGAGCAGTTCTTC	CASRRLAAYNEQFF
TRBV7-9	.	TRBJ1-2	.	TGTGCCAGCAGCTTAGATCCAGGGAACTATGGCTACACCTTC	CASSLDPGNYGYTF
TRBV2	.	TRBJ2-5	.	TGTGCCAGCAATCCGGGACTCCAAGAGACCCAGTACTTC	CASNPGLQETQYF
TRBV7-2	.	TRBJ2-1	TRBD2	TGTGCCAGCAGCCTTGGACTAGCGGTTTACAATGAGCAGTTCTTC	CASSLGLAVYNEQFF
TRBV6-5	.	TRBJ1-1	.	TGTGCCAGCCTTTGGGGGCGGGAGACTGAAGCTTTCTTT	CASLWGRETEAFF
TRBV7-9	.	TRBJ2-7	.	TGTGCCAGCAGCTTAGTCGTCTACGAGCAGTACTTC	CASSLVVYEQYF
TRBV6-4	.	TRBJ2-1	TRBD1	TGTGCCAGCAGTGACTATTGGACAGGTACTTTCTACAATGAGCAGTTCTTC	CASSDYWTGTFYNEQFF
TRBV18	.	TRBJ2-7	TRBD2	TGTGCCAGCTCACCCCCAGCGGGGGCGATGCGAGAGCAGTACTTC	CASSPPAGAMREQYF
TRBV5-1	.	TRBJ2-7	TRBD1	TGCGCCAGCAGCCTACGACAGGGGGCCTACGAGCAGTACTTC	CASSLRQGAYEQYF
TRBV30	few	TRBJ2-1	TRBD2	TGTGCCTATGGACTAGCGGGAGGTAGATTAGGTGAGCAGTTCTTC	CAYGLAGGRLGEQFF
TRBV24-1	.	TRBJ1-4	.	TGTGCCACCAGTGACCCCGCCTTCCAGGGTGCTAATGAAAAACTGTTTTTT	CATSDPAFQGANEKLFF
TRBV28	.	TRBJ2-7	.	TGTGCCAGCAATCAGGGGTCGCGCAACGAGCAGTACTTC	CASNQGSRNEQYF
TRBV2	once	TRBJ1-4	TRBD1	TGTGCCAACTCACCCTGGGGGGGACAGGATGAAAAACTGTTTTTT	CANSPWGGQDEKLFF
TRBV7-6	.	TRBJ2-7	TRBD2	TGTGCCAGCAGCTTAGGGCTAGCGGGAGTGAGCGAGCAGTACTTC	CASSLGLAGVSEQYF
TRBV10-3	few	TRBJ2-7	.	TGTGCCATCAGTGAGCCCCGGGGCCGGGGCACTGAGGGAGGAGGCGAGCAGTACTTC	CAISEPRGRGTEGGGEQYF
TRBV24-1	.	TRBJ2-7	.	TGTGCCACCAGTGATTTACTTGACAGGGAGCAGTACTTC	CATSDLLDREQYF
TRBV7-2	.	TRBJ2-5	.	TGTGCCAGCAGCTTAGGTCGGCGGGCGCTGGAGACCCAGTACTTC	CASSLGRRALETQYF
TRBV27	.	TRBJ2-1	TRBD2	TGTGCCAGCGGACTAGCTACCTCCTACAATGAGCAGTTCTTC	CASGLATSYNEQFF
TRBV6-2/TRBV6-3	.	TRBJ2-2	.	TGTGCCAGCAGTCCCCTCGGGGTGAGCACCGGGGAGCTGTTTTTT	CASSPLGVSTGELFF
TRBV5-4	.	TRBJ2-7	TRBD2	TGTGCCAGCAGCCGGCTAGCGGGAGACTTTCGCGAGCAGTACTTC	CASSRLAGDFREQYF
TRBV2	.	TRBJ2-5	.	TGTGCCAGCAGTGGAGGGTTGGAGACCCAGTACTTC	CASSGGLETQYF
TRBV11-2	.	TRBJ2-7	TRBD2	TGTGCCAGCAGCTTGACTAGCGGGAACTTCGAAACCTACGAGCAGTACTTC	CASSLTSGNFETYEQYF
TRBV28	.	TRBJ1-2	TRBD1	TGTGCCAGCAGTTTAGGCAGGGGGCGGGCTAACTATGGCTACACCTTC	CASSLGRGRANYGYTF
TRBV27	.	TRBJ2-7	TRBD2	TGTGCCACCAAAGCGGGGGGGAGCTCCTACGAGCAGTACTTC	CATKAGGSSYEQYF
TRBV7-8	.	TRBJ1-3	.	TGTGCCAGCAGCTTAGCACTCTCTGGAAACACCATATATTTT	CASSLALSGNTIYF
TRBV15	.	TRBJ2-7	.	TGTGCCACCAGCAGAGATTCTCACGAGCAGTACTTC	CATSRDSHEQYF
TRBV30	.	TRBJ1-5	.	TGTGCCTGGAGCCACGGGGTGGCTCAGCCCCAGCATTTT	CAWSHGVAQPQHF
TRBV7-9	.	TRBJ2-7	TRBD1	TGTGCCAGCAGCTGGGGACAGGGTCGTAACGAGCAGTACTTC	CASSWGQGRNEQYF
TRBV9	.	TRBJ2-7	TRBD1	TGTGCCAGCAGCGTAGGGGGGACAGTCTCCTACGAGCAGTACTTC	CASSVGGTVSYEQYF
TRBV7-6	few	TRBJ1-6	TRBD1	TGTGCCAGCAGCTCGTCAACAGGGGGGCGGATGAATTCACCCCTCCACTTT	CASSSSTGGRMNSPLHF
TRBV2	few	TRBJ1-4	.	TGTGCCAGCAGTGCAACCCGGGGTGAAAAACTGTTTTTT	CASSATRGEKLFF
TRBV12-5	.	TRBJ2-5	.	TGTGCTAGTGGCCGGTTTGGTCTCCAAGCGGCCCGCCATCCGGGGGAGACCCAGTACTTC	CASGRFGLQAARHPGETQYF
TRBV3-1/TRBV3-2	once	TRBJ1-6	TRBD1	TGTGCCAGCAGGAGGGGACAGGGTAATTCACCCCTCCACTTT	CASRRGQGNSPLHF
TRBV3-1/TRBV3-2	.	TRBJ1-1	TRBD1	TGTGCCAGCAGCCTCTCTACAGGGGGCGTGACTGAAGCTTTCTTT	CASSLSTGGVTEAFF
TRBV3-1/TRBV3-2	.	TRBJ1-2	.	TGTGCCAGCAGCCAAGTGGACAGCTATGGCTACACCTTC	CASSQVDSYGYTF